The 2 T cell receptor beta chains presented below share a single source sample, sequenced in a study of radiation and T cells in renal cell carcinoma. Produced via immunoSEQ multiplex PCR; TCRdb's table is partial and in-frame only. The sample carries 65,000 to 80,000 clones, 80% to 90% recorded once. As to time point: blood 2 weeks post-SBRT. Described treatment: 15 Gy SBRT to primary tumor, nephrectomy 4 weeks later. Sequencing used blood, obtained from a patient whose treatment included radiotherapy and nephrectomy. The receptors were gathered from a woman between 50 and 59 years old with renal cell carcinoma.

The rearrangement joins TRBV6-6 to TRBJ1-1; possibly TRBD1 for D (6 bases). This CDR3 has 13 residues. Germline values: CDR1 MNHNY, CDR2 SVGAGI (reference sequence). With 6 bases removed from V and 1 base from J, the gap between germline ends came to 9 bases. CDR3 protein: CASSMGQNTEAFF. The CDR3 DNA reads as TGTGCCAGCAGCATGGGACAGAACACTGAAGCTTTCTTT.

The V call is TRBV6-6, the J call TRBJ2-2, with 10 bases aligning to TRBD2. CDR1 is MNHNY and CDR2 is SVGAGI in the germline V gene (reference sequence). The CDR3 totals 16 residues. After removal of 5 bases from V and 3 bases from J, the junction contained 6 bases not matched to a gene. The CDR3 DNA follows: TGTGCCAGCAGTCAACTAGCGGGGTACGACACCGGGGAGCTGTTTTTT. Its translation is CASSQLAGYDTGELFF.